This T cell receptor (beta chain) comes out of a study of T cell changes during pregnancy in multiple sclerosis. Germline V gives CDR1 SGHTA, CDR2 FQGTGA. The CDR3 consists of 15 residues. Trimming removed 5 bases from V and 4 bases from J; junction bases left unmatched: 4. Assay used: immunoSEQ multiplex PCR; TCRdb lists only in-frame clones, some missing. Seen here are roughly 60,000 clones, 75% to 90% observed once, and the top ten hold roughly 0.54%. The chain is built from TRBV7-3 and TRBJ2-2, with 10 bases aligning to TRBD1. Here the sequenced sample was CD4+ T cells from peripheral blood mononuclear cells, taken in the first trimester of pregnancy. This receptor was taken from a female donor with multiple sclerosis, enrolled in a pregnancy study. CDR3 DNA: TGTGCCAGCAGCCGACAGGGGGCCGGCACCGGGGAGCTGTTTTTT. Translation: CASSRQGAGTGELFF.